This T cell receptor (beta chain) was documented in a study of tumor-infiltrating lymphocytes in primary liver carcinoma. Study outcomes and limitations: Tumor tissue displayed a significantly greater top-250-clone fraction than blood (p = 0.039).

CDR1 and CDR2 (germline): SQVTM, ANQGSEA. J lost 9 bases, V lost 6 bases, and 10 bases had no gene match. The CDR3 has 13 residues. A word on this clonotype: Its antigen remains unknown. A single base separates this from a much larger clone, so it may be a read error.

Making TCR beta cDNA involved 400 to 600 ng total RNA and a constant-region primer. Modified slightly, ARM-PCR produced TCR beta libraries over three nested multiplex PCR rounds. Rounds one and two of PCR, each of 10 cycles, were primed with TRBV1-TRBV30 forward primers and a C-beta reverse primer. TCRdb reprocessed the multiplex PCR reads via MiXCR and lists one record per CDR3 protein. In the table there are about 320,000 distinct CDR3 sequences, 65% of which are singletons. Researchers drew blood RNA from unsorted whole blood and extracted germline DNA as well. What was sequenced was peripheral blood. The source of this sequence is a man in his forties with primary liver carcinoma and hepatitis B virus infection. The J gene is TRBJ2-7, the V gene TRBV29-1, with 11 positions matching TRBD1. DNA of the CDR3: TGCAGCGTCTCCTGGACAGGGGGCGCCGGGCAGTACTTC. Translating it yields CSVSWTGGAGQYF.